This is a list of T cell receptor beta chains from one sample in a study of radiotherapy plus CTLA-4 blockade in lung cancer. Sequenced by immunoSEQ multiplex PCR; TCRdb stores in-frame clones only, minus some. Of roughly 63,000 clones in the sample, approximately 65% were seen once. The material was peripheral blood, obtained from a patient treated with radiotherapy plus ipilimumab. Receptors were obtained from a human donor with non-small cell lung cancer whose response to radiotherapy plus ipilimumab could not be evaluated. The CDR3 runs from the conserved cysteine through the conserved F or W. D genes are given only for firm matches. Size tells how often a clone was seen (once, few, many) or the class of an expanded clone, and some rows leave it out.

CDR3nt	CDR3aa	d_gene	j_gene	v_gene	abundance	len
TGTGCCAGCAGTGAATTTGGCGGGAGGGAGCAAGAGACCCAGTACTTC	CASSEFGGREQETQYF	TRBD2	TRBJ2-5	TRBV2	few	16
TGTGCCAGCAAGTTCCGGGATTTCACAGATACGCAGTATTTT	CASKFRDFTDTQYF	.	TRBJ2-3	TRBV6-5	.	14
TGTGCCAGCAGCTTAGGAACCGGGACAGGGGGGGTGAACACTGAAGCTTTCTTT	CASSLGTGTGGVNTEAFF	TRBD1	TRBJ1-1	TRBV7-2	.	18
TGTGCCAGCAGCACTCGACAGGGGGAAACTGAAGCTTTCTTT	CASSTRQGETEAFF	TRBD1	TRBJ1-1	TRBV9	.	14
TGTGCCAGTAGTATAGGACAGGGGGCGAACTATGGCTACACCTTC	CASSIGQGANYGYTF	TRBD1	TRBJ1-2	TRBV19	.	15
TGTGCCAGCAGTAAACAGGGGGGGCACCGGGAGACCCAGTACTTC	CASSKQGGHRETQYF	.	TRBJ2-5	TRBV6-5	.	15
TGTGCCAGCAGTTGGGGTAGCGGGGCAACAGATACGCAGTATTTT	CASSWGSGATDTQYF	TRBD2	TRBJ2-3	TRBV6-1	.	15
TGTGCCAGCAGTGCGGACAGGGGGCTCTCTGGGGCCAACGTCCTGACTTTC	CASSADRGLSGANVLTF	TRBD1	TRBJ2-6	TRBV2	.	17
TGTGCCAGCACCCTCCTGTGGACCGGGGAGCCTGGCTACACCTTC	CASTLLWTGEPGYTF	.	TRBJ1-2	TRBV7-2	.	15
TGTGCCAGTACCCGAGATGTAGATACGCAGTATTTT	CASTRDVDTQYF	.	TRBJ2-3	TRBV7-9	.	12
TGTGCCACCAGCAGAGGGGGGCAGAGCACTGAAGCTTTCTTT	CATSRGGQSTEAFF	.	TRBJ1-1	TRBV15	.	14
TGTGCCAGCAGCTTGGGACGGAGCTCCTACGAGCAGTACTTC	CASSLGRSSYEQYF	.	TRBJ2-7	TRBV5-6	.	14
TGCGCCAGCAGCCCAGGGGCGACCTACTACGAGCAGTACTTC	CASSPGATYYEQYF	.	TRBJ2-7	TRBV4-3	.	14
TGTGCCAGCAGTCCCGATATCGGGAGCCGTTATGGCTACACCTTC	CASSPDIGSRYGYTF	.	TRBJ1-2	TRBV27	.	15
TGTGCCAGCAGCTTAGTGTCCACAGGGGGCCCAGATACGCAGTATTTT	CASSLVSTGGPDTQYF	TRBD1	TRBJ2-3	TRBV11-2	.	16
TGTGCCTGGTGTAGCGGGGGAGAGACCCAGTACTTC	CAWCSGGETQYF	TRBD2	TRBJ2-5	TRBV30	.	12
TGTGCCAGCAGCGCGGATAGTAGCACAGATACGCAGTATTTT	CASSADSSTDTQYF	.	TRBJ2-3	TRBV5-4	.	14
TGTGCCAGCAGTTACCGTGAGCACTATAATTCACCCCTCCACTTT	CASSYREHYNSPLHF	.	TRBJ1-6	TRBV6-6	.	15
TGTGCCAGCAGCTTGGGGGGGGCTAGCAATCAGCCCCAGCATTTT	CASSLGGASNQPQHF	.	TRBJ1-5	TRBV7-9	.	15
TGTGCCAGCAGCTTAGGACAGGGATGGTACAATGAGCAGTTCTTC	CASSLGQGWYNEQFF	TRBD1	TRBJ2-1	TRBV5-4	.	15
TGCGCCAGCAGCTTGGAGGTTCCTGGTCGGCGGGAGCAGTACTTC	CASSLEVPGRREQYF	TRBD2	TRBJ2-5	TRBV5-1	.	15
TGTGCCAGCAGCCAAGATGTATTATCAGGCAACTATGGCTACACCTTC	CASSQDVLSGNYGYTF	.	TRBJ1-2	TRBV4-2	.	16
TGTGCCAGCAGCTCAGGGGGGGTAGCGGGGAGAGTTCAAGAGACCCAGTACTTC	CASSSGGVAGRVQETQYF	.	TRBJ2-5	TRBV7-8	.	18
TGCGCCAGCAGCCTCGCCGGGAGCACAGATACGCAGTATTTT	CASSLAGSTDTQYF	.	TRBJ2-3	TRBV4-1	few	14
TGTGCCAGCTCAACCGGGACAGGTGGGTCTGAAGCTTTCTTT	CASSTGTGGSEAFF	TRBD1	TRBJ1-1	TRBV18	.	14
TGTGCCAGCAGCTTAGACCCCACTCTAGCGGTCGCGAATGAGCAGTTCTTC	CASSLDPTLAVANEQFF	TRBD2	TRBJ2-1	TRBV11-2	.	17
TGCGCCAGCAGCCAAGATGAGGGGGCCTATGGCTACACCTTC	CASSQDEGAYGYTF	TRBD1	TRBJ1-2	TRBV4-1	.	14
TGCGCCAGCAGCCAAGAGCGGAGGGGGCGGACTGAAGCTTTCTTT	CASSQERRGRTEAFF	TRBD1	TRBJ1-1	TRBV4-1	few	15
TGCGCCAGCAGTATCGGCGGGGCCGGGAGAGAGCAGTACTTC	CASSIGGAGREQYF	.	TRBJ2-7	TRBV5-1	.	14
TGTGCCAGCAGCCCTACTCGTGGGCGGGGGTCCTACGAGCAGTACTTC	CASSPTRGRGSYEQYF	TRBD2	TRBJ2-7	TRBV7-6	.	16
TGCGCCAGCAGTGAAATTAGCGGGAGAGGGGATACGCAGTATTTT	CASSEISGRGDTQYF	TRBD2	TRBJ2-3	TRBV10-2	.	15
TGTGCCAGCAGTCCCCTCCCGGGACTAGGGAATTACGAGCAGTACTTC	CASSPLPGLGNYEQYF	TRBD2	TRBJ2-7	TRBV27	.	16
TGTGCCAGCAGCCCCGGGACATCAGTCAAGGAGCAGTACTTC	CASSPGTSVKEQYF	.	TRBJ2-7	TRBV6-1	.	14
TGTGCCTGGAGCGTGACAGGGGGCGCAATCTACGAGCAGTACTTC	CAWSVTGGAIYEQYF	TRBD1	TRBJ2-7	TRBV30	.	15
TGTGCCAGCAGCTTTTTATCGAACACTGAAGCTTTCTTT	CASSFLSNTEAFF	.	TRBJ1-1	TRBV5-6	.	13
TGCGCCAGCTCGTACCGGGAGCAGTACACAGATACGCAGTATTTT	CASSYREQYTDTQYF	.	TRBJ2-3	TRBV4-1	.	15
TGTGCCAGCAGTCGACAGGGTGGTGCGACTGAAGCTTTCTTT	CASSRQGGATEAFF	TRBD1	TRBJ1-1	TRBV28	.	14
TGTGCCAGCAGTTCTGCAGGGTCTCACACTGAAGCTTTCTTT	CASSSAGSHTEAFF	.	TRBJ1-1	TRBV7-8	.	14
TGTGCCAGCAGCGAGGGCCCGGGACAGGGGGGGGAGACCCAGTACTTC	CASSEGPGQGGETQYF	TRBD1	TRBJ2-5	TRBV9	.	16
TGTGCCAGCAGCGTAAGGGGTTCGAGCGCTGAAGCTTTCTTT	CASSVRGSSAEAFF	.	TRBJ1-1	TRBV9	.	14
TGCGCCAGCAGCCAATTCCCTCAGCGGGACGCTCCCTACGAGCAGTACTTC	CASSQFPQRDAPYEQYF	TRBD2	TRBJ2-7	TRBV5-1	.	17
TGTGCCAGCAGTGAATACGGCGGAGAGGGACTCTATGGCTACACCTTC	CASSEYGGEGLYGYTF	.	TRBJ1-2	TRBV25-1	.	16
TGTGCCATCAGTGCTCGAGGCGCCCAGAACACCGGGGAGCTGTTTTTT	CAISARGAQNTGELFF	.	TRBJ2-2	TRBV10-3	.	16
TGTGCCAGCAGCCCTACTAGCGGCGCGTTTGAGCAGTACTTC	CASSPTSGAFEQYF	TRBD2	TRBJ2-7	TRBV7-3	.	14
TGCGCCAGCAGCTTAAGAGGGGGCACTGAAGCTTTCTTT	CASSLRGGTEAFF	.	TRBJ1-1	TRBV5-1	.	13
TGCGCCAGCAGCCAAGAAGTGCAGGGTGGCTATGGCTACACCTTC	CASSQEVQGGYGYTF	.	TRBJ1-2	TRBV4-3	.	15
TGCGCCAGCAGCCGCCGACAGGGAGACGAAAAACTGTTTTTT	CASSRRQGDEKLFF	TRBD1	TRBJ1-4	TRBV4-1	few	14
TGTGCCAGCAGTAACCCGGGAGGGACCCAGTACTTC	CASSNPGGTQYF	TRBD2	TRBJ2-5	TRBV27	.	12